This is a list of T cell receptor beta chains from one sample in a study of T cell responses to AZD1222 COVID-19 vaccine. TCRdb's table, derived via immunoSEQ multiplex PCR, lists solely in-frame clones and lacks some. The sample records 90,000 to 100,000 clones, 70% to 90% being singletons. Sequencing used peripheral blood, obtained on day 0 of AZD1222 vaccination. Receptor source: an adult in good health. Both conserved end residues are part of each CDR3. Fields, in order: D gene, J gene, V gene, clone size, CDR3 protein, CDR3 DNA. A D gene is named only where the DNA matches it firmly. Some rows mark clone size as missing; the rest say once, few, many or name a class of expanded clone.

D: NA; J: TRBJ2-1; V: TRBV14; size: once; CDR3: CASSQPGHNEQFF; DNA: TGTGCCAGCAGCCAGCCGGGGCACAATGAGCAGTTCTTC
D: NA; J: TRBJ1-1; V: TRBV12-3/TRBV12-4; size: NA; CDR3: CASSYYLGTEAFF; DNA: TGTGCCAGCAGTTACTACCTTGGGACTGAAGCTTTCTTT
D: NA; J: TRBJ1-2; V: TRBV29-1; size: NA; CDR3: CSVEDGTTLGGYTF; DNA: TGCAGCGTTGAAGATGGGACAACCCTTGGTGGCTACACCTTC
D: TRBD1; J: TRBJ2-2; V: TRBV11-2; size: NA; CDR3: CASSSGQGPGGELFF; DNA: TGTGCCAGCAGCTCAGGACAGGGGCCGGGCGGGGAGCTGTTTTTT
D: TRBD1; J: TRBJ1-2; V: TRBV7-3; size: NA; CDR3: CASTPGQANYGYTF; DNA: TGTGCCAGCACCCCGGGACAGGCTAACTATGGCTACACCTTC
D: NA; J: TRBJ2-1; V: TRBV6-1; size: NA; CDR3: CASSEEQRREQFF; DNA: TGTGCCAGCAGTGAAGAACAACGCAGGGAGCAGTTCTTC
D: NA; J: TRBJ2-7; V: TRBV7-2; size: NA; CDR3: CASSLMFPGKGGDEQYF; DNA: TGTGCCAGCAGCTTAATGTTTCCGGGAAAAGGAGGGGACGAGCAGTACTTC
D: TRBD2; J: TRBJ2-1; V: TRBV10-3; size: NA; CDR3: CAIQGLAGGSYNEQFF; DNA: TGTGCCATCCAGGGACTAGCGGGAGGGAGTTACAATGAGCAGTTCTTC
D: TRBD2; J: TRBJ2-1; V: TRBV5-4; size: NA; CDR3: CASLGTSGTSYHNEQFF; DNA: TGTGCCAGCCTTGGGACTAGCGGGACCTCCTACCACAATGAGCAGTTCTTC
D: TRBD1; J: TRBJ1-6; V: TRBV29-1; size: NA; CDR3: CSVAGTGTSPLHF; DNA: TGCAGCGTTGCCGGGACAGGGACCTCACCCCTCCACTTT
D: NA; J: TRBJ1-4; V: TRBV7-9; size: NA; CDR3: CASSLALKPGGEKLFF; DNA: TGTGCCAGCAGCTTAGCGCTAAAACCGGGGGGTGAAAAACTGTTTTTT
D: NA; J: TRBJ2-1; V: TRBV18; size: NA; CDR3: CASSQSTRSNEQFF; DNA: TGTGCCAGCTCGCAGTCAACGCGTTCCAATGAGCAGTTCTTC
D: NA; J: TRBJ1-1; V: TRBV13; size: NA; CDR3: CASSLTVKTEAFF; DNA: TGTGCCAGCAGCCTGACAGTAAAGACTGAAGCTTTCTTT
D: TRBD2; J: TRBJ2-3; V: TRBV5-6; size: few; CDR3: CASSPIVASGGAADTQYF; DNA: TGTGCCAGCAGCCCTATAGTCGCTAGCGGGGGGGCCGCAGATACGCAGTATTTT
D: NA; J: TRBJ1-1; V: TRBV14; size: NA; CDR3: CASSQQWNTEAFF; DNA: TGTGCCAGCAGCCAACAGTGGAACACTGAAGCTTTCTTT
D: NA; J: TRBJ2-1; V: TRBV11-2; size: NA; CDR3: CASSLVASYNEQFF; DNA: TGTGCCAGCAGCTTGGTGGCTTCCTACAATGAGCAGTTCTTC
D: NA; J: TRBJ2-3; V: TRBV5-4; size: NA; CDR3: CASGPSGTGTDTQYF; DNA: TGTGCCAGCGGCCCCTCGGGCACGGGCACAGATACGCAGTATTTT
D: NA; J: TRBJ2-1; V: TRBV24-1; size: NA; CDR3: CATGSENHNEQFF; DNA: TGTGCCACCGGCTCGGAGAACCACAATGAGCAGTTCTTC
D: NA; J: TRBJ1-1; V: TRBV4-1; size: NA; CDR3: CAGSTSLNTEAFF; DNA: TGCGCCGGTTCGACCTCCTTGAACACTGAAGCTTTCTTT
D: NA; J: TRBJ1-5; V: TRBV5-6; size: NA; CDR3: CASSLSGGGGQPQHF; DNA: TGTGCCAGCAGCTTATCCGGGGGCGGTGGGCAGCCCCAGCATTTT
D: TRBD1; J: TRBJ2-1; V: TRBV5-3; size: NA; CDR3: CARSFQGAFNEQFF; DNA: TGTGCCAGAAGCTTCCAGGGGGCGTTCAATGAGCAGTTCTTC
D: NA; J: TRBJ1-6; V: TRBV7-9; size: once; CDR3: CASSLAASLNSPLHF; DNA: TGTGCCAGCAGCTTAGCGGCCTCATTAAATTCACCCCTCCACTTT
D: TRBD1; J: TRBJ2-1; V: TRBV24-1; size: NA; CDR3: CATSDPTGGLGNEQFF; DNA: TGTGCCACCAGTGATCCGACAGGGGGGCTCGGCAATGAGCAGTTCTTC
D: NA; J: TRBJ2-1; V: TRBV24-1; size: NA; CDR3: CATSDRPYNEQFF; DNA: TGTGCCACCAGTGATCGACCCTACAATGAGCAGTTCTTC
D: NA; J: TRBJ2-7; V: TRBV6-5; size: once; CDR3: CASSSQVQGNEQYF; DNA: TGTGCCAGCAGTAGCCAGGTACAGGGTAACGAGCAGTACTTC
D: NA; J: TRBJ2-1; V: TRBV7-6; size: NA; CDR3: CASSSGSRIEQFF; DNA: TGTGCCAGCAGCTCTGGGTCCAGGATTGAGCAGTTCTTC
D: NA; J: TRBJ1-2; V: TRBV5-1; size: NA; CDR3: CASSSTDGAYYGYTF; DNA: TGCGCCAGCAGTTCGACAGATGGGGCCTACTATGGCTACACCTTC
D: TRBD1; J: TRBJ1-2; V: TRBV19; size: NA; CDR3: CASSSMTGLDGYTF; DNA: TGTGCCAGTAGTTCGATGACAGGGCTAGATGGCTACACCTTC